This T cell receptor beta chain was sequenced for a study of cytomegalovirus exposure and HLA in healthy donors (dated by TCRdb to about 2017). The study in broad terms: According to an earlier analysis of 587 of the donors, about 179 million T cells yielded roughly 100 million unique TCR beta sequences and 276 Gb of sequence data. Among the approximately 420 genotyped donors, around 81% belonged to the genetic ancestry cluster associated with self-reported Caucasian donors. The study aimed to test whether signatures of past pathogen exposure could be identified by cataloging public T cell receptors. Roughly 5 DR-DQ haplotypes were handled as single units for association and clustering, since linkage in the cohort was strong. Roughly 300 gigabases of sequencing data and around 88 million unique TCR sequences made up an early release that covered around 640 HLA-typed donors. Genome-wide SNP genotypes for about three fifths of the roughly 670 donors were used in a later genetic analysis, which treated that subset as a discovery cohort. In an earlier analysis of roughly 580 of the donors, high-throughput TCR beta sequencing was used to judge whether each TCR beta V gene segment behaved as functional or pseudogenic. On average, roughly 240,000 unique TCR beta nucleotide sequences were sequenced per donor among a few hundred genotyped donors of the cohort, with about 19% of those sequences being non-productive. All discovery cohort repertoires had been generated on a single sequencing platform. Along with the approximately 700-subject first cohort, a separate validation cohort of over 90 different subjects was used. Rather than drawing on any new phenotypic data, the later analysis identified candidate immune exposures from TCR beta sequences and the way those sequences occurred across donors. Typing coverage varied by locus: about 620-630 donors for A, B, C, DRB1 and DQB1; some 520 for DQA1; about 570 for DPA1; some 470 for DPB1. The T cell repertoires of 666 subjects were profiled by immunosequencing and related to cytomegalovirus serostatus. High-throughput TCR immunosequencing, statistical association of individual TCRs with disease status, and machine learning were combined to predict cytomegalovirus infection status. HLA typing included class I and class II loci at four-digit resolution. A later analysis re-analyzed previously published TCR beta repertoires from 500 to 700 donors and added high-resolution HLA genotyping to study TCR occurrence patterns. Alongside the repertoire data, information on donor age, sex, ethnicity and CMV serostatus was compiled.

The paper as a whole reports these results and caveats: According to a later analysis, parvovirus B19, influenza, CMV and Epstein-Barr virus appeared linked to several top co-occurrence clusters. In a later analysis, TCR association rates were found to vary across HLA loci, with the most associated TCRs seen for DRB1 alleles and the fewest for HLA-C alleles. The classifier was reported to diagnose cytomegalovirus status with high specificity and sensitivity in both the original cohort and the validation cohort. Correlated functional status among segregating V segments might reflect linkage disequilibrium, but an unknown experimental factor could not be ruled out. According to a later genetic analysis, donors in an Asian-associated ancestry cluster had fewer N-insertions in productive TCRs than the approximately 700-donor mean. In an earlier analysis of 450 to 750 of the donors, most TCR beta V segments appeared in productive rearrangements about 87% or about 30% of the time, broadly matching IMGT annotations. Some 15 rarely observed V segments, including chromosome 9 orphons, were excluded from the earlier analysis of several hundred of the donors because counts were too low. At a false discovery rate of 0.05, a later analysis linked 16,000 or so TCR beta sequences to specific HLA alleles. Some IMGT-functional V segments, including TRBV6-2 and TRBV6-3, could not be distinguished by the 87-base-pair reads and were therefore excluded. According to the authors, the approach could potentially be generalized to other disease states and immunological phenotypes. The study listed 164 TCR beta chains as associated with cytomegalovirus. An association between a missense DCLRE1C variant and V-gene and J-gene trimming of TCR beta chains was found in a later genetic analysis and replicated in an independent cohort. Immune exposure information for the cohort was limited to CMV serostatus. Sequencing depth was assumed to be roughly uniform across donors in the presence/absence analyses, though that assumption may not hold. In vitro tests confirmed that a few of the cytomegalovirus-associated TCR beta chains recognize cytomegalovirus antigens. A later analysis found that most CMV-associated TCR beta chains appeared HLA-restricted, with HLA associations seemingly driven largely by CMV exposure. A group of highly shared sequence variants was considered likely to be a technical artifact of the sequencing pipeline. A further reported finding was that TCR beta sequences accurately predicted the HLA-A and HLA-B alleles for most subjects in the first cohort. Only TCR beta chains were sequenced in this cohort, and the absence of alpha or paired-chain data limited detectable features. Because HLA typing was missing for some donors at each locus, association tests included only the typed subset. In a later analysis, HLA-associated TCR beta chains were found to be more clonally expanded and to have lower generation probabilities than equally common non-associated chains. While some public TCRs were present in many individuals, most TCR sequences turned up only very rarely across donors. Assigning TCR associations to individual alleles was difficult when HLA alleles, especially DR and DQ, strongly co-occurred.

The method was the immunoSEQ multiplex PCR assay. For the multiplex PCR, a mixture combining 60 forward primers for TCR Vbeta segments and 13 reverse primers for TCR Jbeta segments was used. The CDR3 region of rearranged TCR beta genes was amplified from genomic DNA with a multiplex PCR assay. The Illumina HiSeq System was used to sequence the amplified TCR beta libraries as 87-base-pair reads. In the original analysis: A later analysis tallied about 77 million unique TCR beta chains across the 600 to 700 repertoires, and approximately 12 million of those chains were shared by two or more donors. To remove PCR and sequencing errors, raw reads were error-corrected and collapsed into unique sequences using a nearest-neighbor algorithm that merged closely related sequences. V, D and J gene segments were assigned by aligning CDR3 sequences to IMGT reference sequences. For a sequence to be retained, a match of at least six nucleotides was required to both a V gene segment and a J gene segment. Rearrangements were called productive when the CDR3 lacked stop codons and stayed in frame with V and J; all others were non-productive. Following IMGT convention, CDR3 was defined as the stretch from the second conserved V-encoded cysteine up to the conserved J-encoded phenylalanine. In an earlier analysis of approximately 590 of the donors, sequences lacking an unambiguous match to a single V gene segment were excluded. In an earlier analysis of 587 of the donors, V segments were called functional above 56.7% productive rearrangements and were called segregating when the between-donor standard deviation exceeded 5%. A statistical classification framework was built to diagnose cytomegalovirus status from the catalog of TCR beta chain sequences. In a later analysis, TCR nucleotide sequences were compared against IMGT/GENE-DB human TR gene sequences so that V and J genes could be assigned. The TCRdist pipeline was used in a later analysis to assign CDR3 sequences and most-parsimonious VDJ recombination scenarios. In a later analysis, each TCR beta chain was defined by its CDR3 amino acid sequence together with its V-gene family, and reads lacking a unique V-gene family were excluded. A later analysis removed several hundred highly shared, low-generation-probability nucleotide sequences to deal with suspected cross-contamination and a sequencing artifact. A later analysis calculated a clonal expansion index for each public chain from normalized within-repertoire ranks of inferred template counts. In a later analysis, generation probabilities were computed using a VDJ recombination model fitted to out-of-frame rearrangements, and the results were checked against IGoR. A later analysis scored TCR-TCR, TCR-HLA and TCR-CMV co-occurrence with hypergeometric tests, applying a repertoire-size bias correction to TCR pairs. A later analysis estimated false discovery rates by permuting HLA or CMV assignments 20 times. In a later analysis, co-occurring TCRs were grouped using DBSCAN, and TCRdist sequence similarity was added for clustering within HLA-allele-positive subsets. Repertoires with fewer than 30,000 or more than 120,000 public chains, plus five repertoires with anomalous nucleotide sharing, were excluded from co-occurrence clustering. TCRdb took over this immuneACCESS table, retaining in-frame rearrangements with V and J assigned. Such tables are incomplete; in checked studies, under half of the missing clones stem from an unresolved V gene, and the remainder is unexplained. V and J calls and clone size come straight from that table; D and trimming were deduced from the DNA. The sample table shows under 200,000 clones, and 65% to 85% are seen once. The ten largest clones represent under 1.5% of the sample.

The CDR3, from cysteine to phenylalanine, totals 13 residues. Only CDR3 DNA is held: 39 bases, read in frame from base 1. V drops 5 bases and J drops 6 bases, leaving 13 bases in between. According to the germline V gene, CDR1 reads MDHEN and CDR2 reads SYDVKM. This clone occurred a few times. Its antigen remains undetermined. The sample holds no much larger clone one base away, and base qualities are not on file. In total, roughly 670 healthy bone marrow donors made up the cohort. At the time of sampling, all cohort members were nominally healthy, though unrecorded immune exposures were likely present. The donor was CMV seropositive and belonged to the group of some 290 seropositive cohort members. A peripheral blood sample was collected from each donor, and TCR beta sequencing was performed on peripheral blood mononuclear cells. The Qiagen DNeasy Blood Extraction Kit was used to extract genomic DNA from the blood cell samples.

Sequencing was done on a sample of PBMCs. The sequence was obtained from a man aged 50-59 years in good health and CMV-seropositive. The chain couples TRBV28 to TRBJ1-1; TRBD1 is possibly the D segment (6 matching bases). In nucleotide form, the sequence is TGTGCCAGCAGTACTCAACAGGGACCTGAAGCTTTCTTT. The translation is CASSTQQGPEAFF.